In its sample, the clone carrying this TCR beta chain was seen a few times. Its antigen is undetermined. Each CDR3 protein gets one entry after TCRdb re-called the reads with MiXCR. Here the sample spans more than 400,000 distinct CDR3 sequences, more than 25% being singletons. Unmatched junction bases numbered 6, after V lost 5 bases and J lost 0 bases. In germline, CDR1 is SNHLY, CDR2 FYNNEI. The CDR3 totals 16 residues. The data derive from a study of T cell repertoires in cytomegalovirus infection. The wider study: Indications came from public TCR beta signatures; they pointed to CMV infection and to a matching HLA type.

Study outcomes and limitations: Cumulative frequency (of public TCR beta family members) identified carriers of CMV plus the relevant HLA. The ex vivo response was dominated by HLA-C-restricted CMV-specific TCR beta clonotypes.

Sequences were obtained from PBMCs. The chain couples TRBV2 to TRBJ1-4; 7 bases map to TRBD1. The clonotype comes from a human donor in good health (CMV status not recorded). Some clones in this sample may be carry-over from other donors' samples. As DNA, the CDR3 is TGTGCCAGCAGTAGGACAGGAAAGCCAACTAATGAAAAACTGTTTTTT. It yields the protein CASSRTGKPTNEKLFF.